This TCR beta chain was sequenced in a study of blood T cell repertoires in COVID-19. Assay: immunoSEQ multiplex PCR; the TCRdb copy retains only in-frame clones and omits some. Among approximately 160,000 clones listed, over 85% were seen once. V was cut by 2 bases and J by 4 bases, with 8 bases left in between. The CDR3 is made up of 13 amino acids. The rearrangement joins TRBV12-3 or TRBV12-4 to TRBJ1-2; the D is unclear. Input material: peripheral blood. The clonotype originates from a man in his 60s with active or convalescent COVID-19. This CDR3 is CASSLNQAYGYTF. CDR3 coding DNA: TGTGCCAGCAGTTTAAATCAGGCCTATGGCTACACCTTC.